A selection of T cell receptor beta chains follows, all from one sample in a study of CD8+ T cells in alopecia areata. Only in-frame clones appear in the TCRdb table, and some are missing; sequencing was by immunoSEQ multiplex PCR. This table holds fewer than 250,000 clones, about three fifths found once. Material: CD4+ T cells sorted from blood, obtained at week 4, from a patient treated with tofacitinib. These receptors all come from a human donor with alopecia areata. Each CDR3 is given with its conserved first and last residue. The order of the fields is V gene, D gene, J gene, clone size, CDR3 protein, CDR3 DNA. A D gene is named only where the DNA matches it firmly. For some rows the clone size is stated as once, few or many, or as a class when expanded; others skip it.

v_gene: TRBV7-2
d_gene: .
j_gene: TRBJ2-1
abundance: .
CDR3aa: CASSFYVEQFF
CDR3nt: TGTGCCAGCAGCTTCTACGTTGAGCAGTTCTTC

v_gene: TRBV30
d_gene: TRBD2
j_gene: TRBJ2-3
abundance: .
CDR3aa: CAWRLTGGLGTDTQYF
CDR3nt: TGTGCCTGGCGCCTTACGGGGGGACTTGGCACAGATACGCAGTATTTT

v_gene: TRBV29-1
d_gene: TRBD1
j_gene: TRBJ1-1
abundance: .
CDR3aa: CSVEGQGTTEAFF
CDR3nt: TGCAGCGTGGAAGGACAGGGTACCACTGAAGCTTTCTTT

v_gene: TRBV7-9
d_gene: .
j_gene: TRBJ2-7
abundance: .
CDR3aa: CASSNLGGSKQYF
CDR3nt: TGTGCCAGCAGCAACTTGGGCGGCTCAAAGCAGTACTTC

v_gene: TRBV30
d_gene: .
j_gene: TRBJ2-5
abundance: .
CDR3aa: CAWRILLETQYF
CDR3nt: TGTGCCTGGAGGATTTTGTTGGAGACCCAGTACTTC

v_gene: TRBV15
d_gene: TRBD1
j_gene: TRBJ2-5
abundance: .
CDR3aa: CATSLDRGIYTQYF
CDR3nt: TGTGCCACCAGTCTAGACAGGGGCATCTATACCCAGTACTTC

v_gene: TRBV30
d_gene: .
j_gene: TRBJ1-2
abundance: once
CDR3aa: CAWSVLREYGYTF
CDR3nt: TGTGCCTGGAGTGTACTAAGAGAGTATGGCTACACCTTC

v_gene: TRBV9
d_gene: TRBD1
j_gene: TRBJ2-3
abundance: .
CDR3aa: CASSEGQGWTDTQYF
CDR3nt: TGTGCCAGCAGCGAGGGACAGGGGTGGACAGATACGCAGTATTTT

v_gene: TRBV15
d_gene: .
j_gene: TRBJ1-1
abundance: .
CDR3aa: CATSRDRGGNSEAFF
CDR3nt: TGTGCCACCAGCAGAGATAGGGGAGGGAACTCTGAAGCTTTCTTT

v_gene: TRBV29-1
d_gene: TRBD1
j_gene: TRBJ2-4
abundance: .
CDR3aa: CSVAPQGARNIQYF
CDR3nt: TGCAGCGTAGCCCCCCAGGGGGCAAGGAACATTCAGTACTTC

v_gene: TRBV29-1
d_gene: .
j_gene: TRBJ2-7
abundance: .
CDR3aa: CSVAIGGVGEQYF
CDR3nt: TGCAGCGTTGCCATAGGGGGGGTTGGCGAGCAGTACTTC

v_gene: TRBV18
d_gene: .
j_gene: TRBJ1-1
abundance: few
CDR3aa: CASSPGNTEAFF
CDR3nt: TGTGCCAGCTCACCAGGGAACACTGAAGCTTTCTTT

v_gene: TRBV20-1
d_gene: .
j_gene: TRBJ1-2
abundance: .
CDR3aa: CSGWGYGYTF
CDR3nt: TGCAGTGGGTGGGGGTATGGCTACACCTTC

v_gene: TRBV11-2
d_gene: TRBD2
j_gene: TRBJ2-1
abundance: once
CDR3aa: CASSLGVGGNNEQFF
CDR3nt: TGTGCCAGCAGCTTAGGTGTGGGAGGGAACAATGAGCAGTTCTTC

v_gene: TRBV2
d_gene: .
j_gene: TRBJ2-3
abundance: few
CDR3aa: CASSENVWSTDTQYF
CDR3nt: TGTGCCAGCAGTGAAAATGTATGGAGCACAGATACGCAGTATTTT

v_gene: TRBV28
d_gene: TRBD1
j_gene: TRBJ2-7
abundance: once
CDR3aa: CASRRGGQAYEQYF
CDR3nt: TGTGCCAGCAGACGAGGGGGACAGGCCTACGAGCAGTACTTC

v_gene: TRBV29-1
d_gene: .
j_gene: TRBJ2-5
abundance: .
CDR3aa: CSDSHALRETQYF
CDR3nt: TGCAGCGACAGCCACGCCCTCCGTGAGACCCAGTACTTC

v_gene: TRBV6-5
d_gene: .
j_gene: TRBJ1-1
abundance: .
CDR3aa: CASSYASQAGTGEAFF
CDR3nt: TGTGCCAGCAGTTACGCGTCACAGGCGGGAACTGGTGAAGCTTTCTTT

v_gene: TRBV20-1
d_gene: .
j_gene: TRBJ1-6
abundance: .
CDR3aa: CSAAPNSPPHF
CDR3nt: TGCAGTGCTGCCCCGAATTCACCCCCCCACTTT

v_gene: TRBV29-1
d_gene: .
j_gene: TRBJ1-1
abundance: few
CDR3aa: CSVDKSWAFF
CDR3nt: TGCAGCGTTGATAAGAGTTGGGCTTTCTTT

v_gene: TRBV2
d_gene: .
j_gene: TRBJ2-5
abundance: .
CDR3aa: CASSEATGPHETQYF
CDR3nt: TGTGCCAGCAGTGAAGCCACCGGGCCACACGAGACCCAGTACTTC

v_gene: TRBV10-2
d_gene: .
j_gene: TRBJ2-7
abundance: .
CDR3aa: CASSERSGWEQYF
CDR3nt: TGCGCCAGCAGTGAGAGGAGCGGCTGGGAGCAGTACTTC

v_gene: TRBV29-1
d_gene: .
j_gene: TRBJ1-4
abundance: few
CDR3aa: CSVEVMGGWGEKLFF
CDR3nt: TGCAGCGTTGAAGTAATGGGCGGGTGGGGTGAAAAACTGTTTTTT

v_gene: TRBV10-3
d_gene: .
j_gene: TRBJ1-1
abundance: .
CDR3aa: CAISELVRDTEAFF
CDR3nt: TGTGCCATCAGTGAGCTGGTAAGGGACACTGAAGCTTTCTTT